What follows are 10 T cell receptor beta chains derived from one specimen sequenced in a study of early T cells in non-severe SARS-CoV-2 infection. TCRdb re-analysed the 5' RACE reads in MiXCR, keeping a single row per CDR3 protein. Altogether 55,000 to 75,000 distinct CDR3 sequences are present, approximately 7.7% being singletons, with the ten largest covering about 3.4%. The sequencing sample was made of whole blood. Every receptor here comes from an adult who was a healthcare worker with PCR-confirmed SARS-CoV-2 infection or an uninfected control (not recorded which).

This clonotype was seen more than once but under ten times. The chain combines TRBV19 with TRBJ2-2; D remains unclear. CDR3 length: 14 amino acids. Between the trimmed V and J ends, which lost 7 bases and 2 bases, there was a span of 11 bases. Per the germline V gene, CDR1 is LNHDA and CDR2 is SQIVND (reference sequence). CDR3 nucleotides: TGTGCCAGTAAGGGCCGCGTAAACACCGGGGAGCTGTTTTTT. This codes for CASKGRVNTGELFF.

The rearrangement links TRBV2 to TRBJ2-5, with D perhaps matching TRBD1 (5 bases). The CDR3 has 12 amino acids. The V and J ends lost 9 bases and 5 bases respectively, with 13 bases between them. Per germline, CDR1 SNHLY and CDR2 FYNNEI. The CDR3 sequence is CARSRAGETQYF. Written as DNA, the CDR3 is TGTGCCAGGAGTCGGGCAGGGGAGACCCAGTACTTC. Together with reference TRBV2 and TRBJ2-5, the CDR3 gives the full variable domain: EPEVTQTPSHQVTQMGQEVILRCVPISNHLYFYWYRQILGQKVEFLVSFYNNEISEKSEIFDDQFSVERPDGSNFTLKIRSTKLEDSAMYFCARSRAGETQYFGPGTRLLVL.

This clonotype occurred a few times. The chain employs TRBV10-2 and TRBJ1-1; D perhaps matches TRBD1 (5 bases). V was pared by 10 bases and J by 4 bases, with 10 bases between. CDR1 is WSHSY, CDR2 SAAADI, per germline. The CDR3 has 11 amino acids. CDR3 bases: TGCGCCACAGATGGGGGCACTGAAGCTTTCTTT. Protein: CATDGGTEAFF.

The sample holds a few counts of this clonotype. The V gene is TRBV6-1, the J gene TRBJ2-3; TRBD2 is a possible D gene (6 bases). V lost 8 bases and J lost 4, with 10 bases in between. Germline CDR1 is MNHNS and CDR2 is SASEGT. The CDR3 runs to 12 residues. DNA of the CDR3: TGTGCCAGCGGAGGAGGGGCAGATACGCAGTATTTT. Its translation is CASGGGADTQYF.

The chain recombines TRBV5-1 with TRBJ1-1; D may be TRBD1 (5 bases). V dropped 0 bases and J dropped 3 bases, with 12 bases sitting between them. Germline V gene data show CDR1 as SGHRS and CDR2 as YFSETQ. There are 15 residues in the CDR3. CDR3 residues: CASSLAQGEDTEAFF. CDR3 sequence (DNA): TGCGCCAGCAGCTTGGCTCAGGGAGAGGACACTGAAGCTTTCTTT.

The genes are TRBV27 and TRBJ2-3; unclear D gene. Trimming cost V 6 bases and J 8 bases, with 9 bases left between them. Germline values: CDR1 MNHEY, CDR2 SMNVEV (reference sequence). This CDR3 region has 11 residues. CDR3 DNA sequence: TGTGCCAGCAGCCCGGGCCCTACGCAGTATTTT. It translates to CASSPGPTQYF.

The chain joins TRBV18 to TRBJ1-2; D not resolved. The V gene's germline CDR1 is KGHSH and CDR2 LQKENI. The CDR3 has 17 residues. The ends were cut back, 6 bases at V and 4 bases at J, with 24 bases in the middle. The CDR3 DNA reads TGTGCCAGCTCCCCGGCTAGCAGCCCCGTACGGAGCTATGGCTACACCTTC. Residues: CASSPASSPVRSYGYTF.

The V gene is TRBV20-1, the J gene TRBJ2-3; TRBD2 matches 7 bases. The CDR3 is 14 amino acids. Germline-derived CDR1 and CDR2 are DFQATT and SNEGSKA (reference sequence). V dropped 1 base and J dropped 5; count of bases not matched to a gene: 6. The CDR3 loop reads CSARVGGRVDTQYF. CDR3 coding DNA: TGCAGTGCTAGAGTTGGAGGGAGGGTAGATACGCAGTATTTT.

This chain links TRBV27 with TRBJ2-1, with a possible D match to TRBD2 (7 bases). Deletions cut 3 bases from V and 7 bases from J, with 13 bases between. Germline lookup yields CDR1 MNHEY and CDR2 SMNVEV (reference sequence). This CDR3 comprises 14 residues. In DNA form, the CDR3 reads TGTGCCAGCAGTTTTGGGGGGGCTGAAAATGAGCAGTTCTTC. It yields the protein CASSFGGAENEQFF.

This clonotype occurred many times. The junction departs from germline at one end; a sequencing error may be responsible. The rearrangement links TRBV11-2 to TRBJ1-3; 8 bases match TRBD1. Germline V gene sequence: CDR1 SGHAT, CDR2 FQNNGV. CDR3 length: 18 residues. As DNA, the CDR3 is TGTGCCAGCAGCTTAGTGCCAGGGGGCCGGGCTTCTGAAAACACCATATATTTT. Amino acid sequence: CASSLVPGGRASENTIYF.